The 9 T cell receptor beta chains listed next were all sequenced from one sample in a study of blood T cell repertoires in COVID-19. Clones were sequenced by immunoSEQ multiplex PCR, and TCRdb holds only the in-frame ones, with some missing. This table holds about 70,000 clones, approximately 89% found once. Sample: peripheral blood. Receptors originate from a man older than 75 with acute or convalescent COVID-19.

This rearrangement joins TRBV9 to TRBJ2-3; 8 bases are a match to TRBD1. Germline V gene lookup returns CDR1 SGDLS and CDR2 YYNGEE. V trimming: 3 bases; J trimming: 1 base; junction bases outside the gene matches: 4. The CDR3 extends over 15 amino acids. CDR3 residues: CASSGQQGGTDTQYF. The CDR3 nucleotides are TGTGCCAGCAGCGGACAACAGGGGGGCACAGATACGCAGTATTTT.

The chain combines TRBV6-2 or TRBV6-3 with TRBJ2-2; possibly TRBD1 for D (6 bases). The germline V and J ends were trimmed by 0 bases and 1 base, with 9 bases remaining between them. The germline gives CDR1 MNHEY, CDR2 SVGEGT. There are 16 residues in the CDR3. CDR3 residues: CASSYSRDKNTGELFF. The DNA for the CDR3 is TGTGCCAGCAGTTACTCACGGGACAAGAACACCGGGGAGCTGTTTTTT.

The CDR3 reads CASASIGREDTEAFF. Here the CDR3 DNA reads TGTGCCAGCGCTTCAATTGGCAGGGAGGACACTGAAGCTTTCTTT. The J gene is TRBJ1-1, the V gene TRBV5-6; D may be TRBD1 (5 bases). The V gene's germline CDR1 is SGHDT and CDR2 YYEEEE. The CDR3 contains 15 residues. V was trimmed by 7 bases and J by 3 bases, leaving 19 bases between them.

This chain connects TRBV6-4 to TRBJ2-2, with unresolved D. Germline lookup yields CDR1 MRHNA and CDR2 SNTAGT. V lost 5 bases and J lost 7, with 8 bases in between. This CDR3 comprises 12 residues. The DNA of the CDR3 is TGTGCCAGCAGTTTGGGCGTCGGGGAGCTGTTTTTT. This sequence encodes CASSLGVGELFF.

With respect to this clone: A junction boundary mismatches the germline segment, possibly from a read error. The V call is TRBV27, the J call TRBJ2-2; 14 bases agree with TRBD2. This CDR3 is 18 amino acids long. Germline loops: CDR1 MNHEY, CDR2 SMNVEV (reference sequence). CDR3 DNA sequence: TGTGCCAGCAGTTTAGTGGGACTAGCGGGGGCGAACCCCGGGGAGCTGTTTTTT. Its protein is CASSLVGLAGANPGELFF.

The V call is TRBV30, the J call TRBJ1-1, with TRBD1 matching over 12 bases. Germline loops: CDR1 GTSNPN, CDR2 SVGIG (reference sequence). Trimming at V came to 2 bases and at J to 2 bases, leaving 6 bases not matched to a gene. The CDR3 loop spans 16 amino acids. The CDR3 region has the DNA TGTGCCTGGAGTATAGGGACAGGGGGCCTAAACACTGAAGCTTTCTTT. Residues: CAWSIGTGGLNTEAFF.

The J gene is TRBJ2-7, the V gene TRBV19, with 15 bases matching TRBD2. From germline, CDR1 is LNHDA and CDR2 SQIVND (reference sequence). The CDR3 sequence is 18 residues long. V dropped 5 bases and J dropped 0; count of bases not matched to a gene: 8. Written as DNA, the CDR3 is TGTGCCAGTAGTGCGGGGACTAGCGGGAGGTCTAGCTCCTACGAGCAGTACTTC. Encoded protein: CASSAGTSGRSSSYEQYF.

This chain joins TRBV5-1 and TRBJ1-2, with a weak D call TRBD1 (6 bases). Trimming pared 0 bases from V and 8 bases from J, leaving 8 bases between. This CDR3 contains 12 residues. Germline V gene data show CDR1 as SGHRS and CDR2 as YFSETQ. CDR3 amino acids: CASSLEGGGYTF. The CDR3, as DNA: TGCGCCAGCAGCTTGGAGGGGGGGGGCTACACCTTC.

V is TRBV24-1 and J is TRBJ1-1, with TRBD1 matching over 7 bases. The junction had 12 bases not matched to a gene; V was cut back by 9 bases and J by 6 bases. The CDR3 covers 14 residues. Germline V gene sequence: CDR1 KGHDR, CDR2 SFDVKD. CDR3 loop: CATSTGVRGAEAFF. DNA for the CDR3: TGTGCCACCTCTACAGGGGTTCGTGGCGCTGAAGCTTTCTTT.